Presented here are 9 T cell receptor beta chains from one specimen sequenced in a study of cytomegalovirus exposure and HLA in healthy donors. This PCR relied on a set of 60 Vbeta primers and 13 Jbeta primers. Assay used: immunoSEQ multiplex PCR; TCRdb lists only in-frame clones, some missing. This table has some 170,000 clones, almost 80% appearing once. The sequenced material came from PBMCs. All receptors derive from a woman aged 45-65 years in good health and CMV-seronegative.

V is TRBV18 and J is TRBJ1-1; a weak D match, TRBD1 (5 bases). The CDR3 runs to 14 residues. Germline lookup yields CDR1 KGHSH and CDR2 LQKENI. The V end was cut by 1 base, the J end by 10 bases, with 16 bases between. The CDR3 DNA is TGTGCCAGCTCACCACGGGAAGGGTCCCAGGGAGCTTTCTTT. It translates to CASSPREGSQGAFF.

This sequence joins TRBV7-2 and TRBJ2-1; D ambiguous. CDR1 is SGHTA and CDR2 is FQGNSA in the germline V gene. Trimming took off 0 bases at V and 5 bases at J, with 5 bases between the two ends. The CDR3 contains 13 residues. The chain's CDR3 is CASSLAINNEQFF. CDR3 nucleotide sequence: TGTGCCAGCAGCTTAGCAATTAACAATGAGCAGTTCTTC.

The V call is TRBV11-2, the J call TRBJ2-1; 7 bases map to TRBD1. This CDR3 is built from 16 residues. Trimming cost V 5 bases and J 6 bases; bases outside gene matches: 13. In germline, CDR1 is SGHAT, CDR2 FQNNGV. CDR3 nucleotides: TGTGCCAGCAGCAAAACCGGGACAGTACTGGGCAATGAGCAGTTCTTC. Protein: CASSKTGTVLGNEQFF.

The gene calls are TRBV19 and TRBJ1-5, with D uncertain. The CDR3 is made up of 16 amino acids. Between the trimmed V and J ends, which lost 10 bases and 2 bases, there was a span of 21 bases. Per germline, CDR1 LNHDA and CDR2 SQIVND (reference sequence). DNA of the CDR3: TGTGCCACCAAGTATAGGCTCACCGAGGGCAATCAGCCCCAGCATTTT. Translation gives CATKYRLTEGNQPQHF. The full variable domain, in which reference TRBV19 and TRBJ1-5 provide the parts outside the CDR3, is DGGITQSPKYLFRKEGQNVTLSCEQNLNHDAMYWYRQDPGQGLRLIYYSQIVNDFQKGDIAEGYSVSREKKESFPLTVTSAQKNPTAFYLCATKYRLTEGNQPQHFGDGTRLSIL.

This chain joins TRBV19 and TRBJ2-3, with 9 bases matching TRBD2. The CDR3 loop spans 15 amino acids. The V and J ends lost 3 bases and 4 bases, in that order; junction bases with no gene match: 5. CDR1 and CDR2 (germline): LNHDA, SQIVND (reference sequence). DNA of the CDR3: TGTGCCAGTAGTATGATAGCGGGAGCTGCAGATACGCAGTATTTT. Residues: CASSMIAGAADTQYF. The full variable domain, with the rest looked up from reference TRBV19 and TRBJ2-3, is DGGITQSPKYLFRKEGQNVTLSCEQNLNHDAMYWYRQDPGQGLRLIYYSQIVNDFQKGDIAEGYSVSREKKESFPLTVTSAQKNPTAFYLCASSMIAGAADTQYFGPGTRLTVL.

The count of this clone is one. The J gene is TRBJ2-4, the V gene TRBV7-3, with 8 bases lining up with TRBD1. CDR3 length: 16 amino acids. Looked up from germline, CDR1 is SGHTA and CDR2 is FQGTGA. After removal of 5 bases from V and 9 bases from J, the junction contained 15 bases not matched to a gene. The CDR3 reads CASSLTPDRASGIQYF. CDR3 coding DNA: TGTGCCAGCAGCCTCACACCGGACAGGGCGTCAGGCATTCAGTACTTC.

V gene TRBV7-3 combines with J gene TRBJ2-1; 9 positions agree with TRBD2. CDR3 length: 15 residues. The germline V gene encodes CDR1 SGHTA and CDR2 FQGTGA. V lost 6 bases, J lost 0 bases, and 3 bases stayed unmatched. The CDR3 loop is CASSSSGDSYNEQFF. The CDR3 DNA reads TGTGCCAGCAGTTCTAGCGGGGACTCCTACAATGAGCAGTTCTTC.

The chain combines TRBV4-3 with TRBJ2-3; 11 bases are a match to TRBD1. The CDR3 loop spans 16 amino acids. Germline V gene lookup returns CDR1 LGHNA and CDR2 YSLEER. V trimming: 1 base; J trimming: 4 bases; junction bases outside the gene matches: 4. CDR3 residues: CASSQARTGGPDTQYF. The CDR3 DNA follows: TGCGCCAGCAGCCAAGCCCGGACAGGGGGCCCAGATACGCAGTATTTT.

This chain connects TRBV6-6 to TRBJ1-5; 9 positions match TRBD1. Germline CDR1 and CDR2: MNHNY and SVGAGI (reference sequence). The CDR3 extends over 14 amino acids. After removal of 7 bases from V and 2 bases from J, the junction contained 3 bases not matched to a gene. The CDR3 region is CASTRTGGNQPQHF. The DNA of the CDR3 is TGTGCCAGCACCCGGACAGGGGGCAATCAGCCCCAGCATTTT.